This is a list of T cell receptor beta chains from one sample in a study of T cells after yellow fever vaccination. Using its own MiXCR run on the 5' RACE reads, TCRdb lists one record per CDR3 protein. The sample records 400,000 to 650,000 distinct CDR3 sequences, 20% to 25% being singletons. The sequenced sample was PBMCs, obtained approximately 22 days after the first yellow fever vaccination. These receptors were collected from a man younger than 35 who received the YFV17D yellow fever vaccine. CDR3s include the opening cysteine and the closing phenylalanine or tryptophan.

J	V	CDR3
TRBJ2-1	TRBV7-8	CASSRSQGDNEQFF
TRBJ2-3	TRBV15	CATRQGDRFTDTQYF
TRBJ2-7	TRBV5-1	CASSSGQRLFYEQYF
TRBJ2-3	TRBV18	CASSTTSGGDTDTQYF
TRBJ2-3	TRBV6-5	CASSSGTEYLSGAKYF
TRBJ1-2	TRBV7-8	CASSSGTGDNYGYTF
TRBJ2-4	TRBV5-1	CASSLDLPGQFSGIQYF
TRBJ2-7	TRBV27	CASSPERGGYEQYF
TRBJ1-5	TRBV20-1	CSAKKGGSNQPQHF
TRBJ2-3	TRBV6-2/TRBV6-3	CASNAPRQGEYTDTQYF
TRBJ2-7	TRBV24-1	CATSDGGESREQYF
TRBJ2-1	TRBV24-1	CATSPPGDYNEQFF
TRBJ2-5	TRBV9	CASSVWAGETQYF
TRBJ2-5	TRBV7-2	CASSLYSAYQETQYF
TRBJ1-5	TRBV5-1	CASSPWWGAYQPQHF
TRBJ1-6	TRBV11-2	CASSPMGQRNSPLHF
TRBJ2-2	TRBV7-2	CASTDLQRNTGELFF
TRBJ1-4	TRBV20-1	CSARRGLNEKLFF
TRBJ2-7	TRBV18	CASSPGTYEQYF
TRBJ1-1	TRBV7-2	CASSLIWQGGTEAFF
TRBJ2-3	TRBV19	CASRRTDTQYF
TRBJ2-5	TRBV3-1	CASSQDFETQYF
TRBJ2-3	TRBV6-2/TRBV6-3	CASSYRTGTDTQYF
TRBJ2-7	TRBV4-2	CASSPSTGNYEQYF
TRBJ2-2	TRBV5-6	CASSSGSRGELFF
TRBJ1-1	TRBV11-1	CASNRDRTDTEAFF
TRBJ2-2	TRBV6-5	CASDRGTGELFF
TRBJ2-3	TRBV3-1	CASSRRGDTDTQYF
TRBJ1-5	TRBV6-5	CASSLTSQGRQPQHF
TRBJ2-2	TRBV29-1	CSVRVGGSTGELFF